This TCR beta chain derives from a study of cytomegalovirus exposure and HLA in healthy donors. Notes on the study in general: Reported results showed that the classifier diagnosed cytomegalovirus status with high specificity and sensitivity. Likely technical artifact: a cluster of highly shared sequence variants. According to an earlier analysis, most TCR beta V segments yielded productive rearrangements about 87% or about 30% of the time. Some public TCRs appeared in many individuals, while most sequences were rare.

J gave up 4 bases and V 4 bases, and 6 bases lay outside the gene matches. This CDR3 is built from 16 residues. Germline assignment: CDR1 LGHNA and CDR2 YNFKEQ. With respect to this clone: Its antigen remains unknown.

The PCR had 60 Vbeta and 13 Jbeta primers. Clones were sequenced by immunoSEQ multiplex PCR, and TCRdb holds only the in-frame ones, with some missing. The table includes under 170,000 clones, 75% to 85% detected once. This sequence originates from a human donor in good health. Sequenced sample: PBMCs. This rearrangement joins TRBV4-2 to TRBJ2-1, with 11 bases fitting TRBD2. Here the CDR3 reads CASSPRLAGNYNEQFF. CDR3 sequence (DNA): TGTGCCAGCAGCCCACGACTAGCGGGAAATTACAATGAGCAGTTCTTC.